The entry below describes one T cell receptor beta chain. The target antigen is unknown. Eight cDNA synthesis reactions were run for every sample. Two nested PCRs, of approximately 16 and 9 cycles, processed TCRalpha and TCRbeta cDNA. TCRdb re-called the 5' RACE reads and catalogs CDR3 proteins one per entry, DNA excluded. The sample includes roughly 90,000 distinct CDR3 sequences. Germline V gene data show CDR1 as SGHDT and CDR2 as YYEEEE. The CDR3 runs 14 residues. The data belong to a study of monozygotic twins with inflammatory bowel disease. Findings of the study overall: It was in IBD patients that TCRbeta diversity (inverse Simpson) was lower than in healthy co-twins.

J is TRBJ1-6 and V is TRBV5-6; TCRdb gives TRBD1 as the D gene, but with no DNA this cannot be confirmed. Sequencing was performed on blood. This TCR came from a human donor with ulcerative colitis or Crohn's disease, or a healthy co-twin of an affected twin (not recorded which). CDR3 sequence: CASSRGVTESPLHF. Together with reference TRBV5-6 and TRBJ1-6, the CDR3 gives the full variable domain: DAGVTQSPTHLIKTRGQQVTLRCSPKSGHDTVSWYQQALGQGPQFIFQYYEEEERQRGNFPDRFSGHQFPNYSSELNVNALLLGDSALYLCASSRGVTESPLHFGNGTRLTVT.